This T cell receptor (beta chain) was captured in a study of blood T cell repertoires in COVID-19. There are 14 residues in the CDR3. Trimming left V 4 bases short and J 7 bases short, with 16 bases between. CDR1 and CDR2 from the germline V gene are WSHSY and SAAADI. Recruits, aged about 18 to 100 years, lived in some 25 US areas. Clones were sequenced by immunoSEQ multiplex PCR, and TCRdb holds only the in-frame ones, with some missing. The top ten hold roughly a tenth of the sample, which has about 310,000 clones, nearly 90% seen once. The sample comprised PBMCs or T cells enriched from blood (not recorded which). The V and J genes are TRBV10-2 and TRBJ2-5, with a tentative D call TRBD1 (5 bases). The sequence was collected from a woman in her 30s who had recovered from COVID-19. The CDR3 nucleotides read TGCGCCAGCAGTGTTCAGGCAGGGCCAGTGACCCAGTACTTC. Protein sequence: CASSVQAGPVTQYF.